This T cell receptor (beta chain) was observed in a study of T cell repertoires in cytomegalovirus infection. The ends were cut back, 5 bases at V and 2 bases at J, with 13 bases in the middle. Germline V gives CDR1 SNHLY, CDR2 FYNNEI. The CDR3 is made up of 16 amino acids. TCRdb recomputed calls from the reads with MiXCR, one row per CDR3 protein. The sample yields over 300,000 distinct CDR3 sequences, over 7.5% seen once. This clonotype was seen a few times. The gene calls are TRBV2 and TRBJ2-6; D is perhaps TRBD1 (6 bases). The specimen was PBMCs. This clonotype was obtained from a human donor in good health (CMV status not recorded). Some clones in this sample may be carry-over from other donors' samples. The chain's CDR3 is CASSFLGAAGANVLTF. The CDR3 nucleotides are TGTGCCAGCAGTTTTCTGGGGGCTGCTGGGGCCAACGTCCTGACTTTC.